This TCR beta chain was documented in a study of blood T cell repertoires in COVID-19. Study-wide context: PBMCs, B-cell-depleted T cells, or T cells were the source of the cDNA or gDNA that made up the material.

Assay used: immunoSEQ multiplex PCR; TCRdb lists only in-frame clones, some missing. The table includes under 150,000 clones, 70% to 90% detected once. This clone is a singleton in its sample. The V and J ends lost 5 bases and 4 bases, in that order; junction bases with no gene match: 6. From germline, CDR1 is MNHEY and CDR2 SVGEGT. CDR3 length equals 15 residues. The genes are TRBV6-2 or TRBV6-3 and TRBJ2-1, with 9 bases that match TRBD2. The specimen sequenced was peripheral blood. This TCR derives from a human donor in a cohort sampled during active COVID-19. CDR3 DNA: TGTGCCAGCAGTAAAGCGGGGGGAGCATACAATGAGCAGTTCTTC. It specifies CASSKAGGAYNEQFF.